This is a list of T cell receptor beta chains from one sample in a study of cytomegalovirus exposure and HLA in healthy donors. Measured with immunoSEQ multiplex PCR; TCRdb has only the in-frame clones, and not every one. This table has 50,000 to 80,000 clones, 80% to 90% appearing once. The sample taken for sequencing was PBMCs. These TCRs come from a woman younger than 30 in good health and CMV-seronegative. The CDR3 runs from the conserved cysteine through the conserved F or W. Each record gives: D gene, J gene, V gene, clone size, CDR3 DNA, CDR3 protein. D genes are given only for firm matches. Clone size, where shown, is once, few, many, or a class for clones that have expanded.

d_call: TRBD1
j_call: TRBJ2-6
v_call: TRBV9
clone_size: once
cdr3_nt: TGTGCCAGCAGCGCCTTTGACAGGGGGCAAGGTGGGGCCAACGTCCTGACTTTC
cdr3_aa: CASSAFDRGQGGANVLTF

d_call: .
j_call: TRBJ2-5
v_call: TRBV27
clone_size: .
cdr3_nt: TGTGCCAGCAGGGGGCCGGTGGAGACCCAGTACTTC
cdr3_aa: CASRGPVETQYF

d_call: TRBD1
j_call: TRBJ1-2
v_call: TRBV30
clone_size: .
cdr3_nt: TGTGCCGGACTAGGACAGGGGGCTGATGGCTACACCTTC
cdr3_aa: CAGLGQGADGYTF

d_call: TRBD1
j_call: TRBJ2-7
v_call: TRBV30
clone_size: .
cdr3_nt: TGTGCCTGGAGTGGGGACAGGGCGGGCTCCTACGAGCAGTACTTC
cdr3_aa: CAWSGDRAGSYEQYF

d_call: TRBD2
j_call: TRBJ2-1
v_call: TRBV5-1
clone_size: .
cdr3_nt: TGCGCCAGCAAAACCGGGACTAGCGGGATTCATGAGCAGTTCTTC
cdr3_aa: CASKTGTSGIHEQFF

d_call: .
j_call: TRBJ2-7
v_call: TRBV7-2
clone_size: .
cdr3_nt: TGTGCCAGCAGCTTAGCGTACTACGAGCAGTACTTC
cdr3_aa: CASSLAYYEQYF

d_call: .
j_call: TRBJ1-5
v_call: TRBV6-1
clone_size: .
cdr3_nt: TGTGCCAGCAGTCCCACCGGGGAATATTATCAGCCCCAGCATTTT
cdr3_aa: CASSPTGEYYQPQHF

d_call: TRBD2
j_call: TRBJ2-7
v_call: TRBV18
clone_size: .
cdr3_nt: TGTGCCAGCTCACGACTAGCGGGGCCAGAATACGAGCAGTACTTC
cdr3_aa: CASSRLAGPEYEQYF

d_call: .
j_call: TRBJ2-5
v_call: TRBV5-7
clone_size: .
cdr3_nt: TGTGCCAGCAGCTTAAGACTATTTGGAATGGGGACCCAGTACTTC
cdr3_aa: CASSLRLFGMGTQYF

d_call: .
j_call: TRBJ1-4
v_call: TRBV7-3
clone_size: once
cdr3_nt: TGTGCCAGCCTAAACAGGACAACCCCAACTAATGAAAAACTGTTTTTT
cdr3_aa: CASLNRTTPTNEKLFF

d_call: .
j_call: TRBJ2-3
v_call: TRBV7-9
clone_size: .
cdr3_nt: TGTGCCAGCAGCTACCCCATAGAAGCGCCCACAGATACGCAGTATTTT
cdr3_aa: CASSYPIEAPTDTQYF

d_call: TRBD2
j_call: TRBJ2-3
v_call: TRBV7-9
clone_size: few
cdr3_nt: TGTGCCAACGGGAGGGAAGCAGATACGCAGTATTTT
cdr3_aa: CANGREADTQYF

d_call: .
j_call: TRBJ1-5
v_call: TRBV13
clone_size: .
cdr3_nt: TGTGCCAGCAGCTTAGTTTGGACAAGTAGAATGAATCAGCCCCAGCATTTT
cdr3_aa: CASSLVWTSRMNQPQHF

d_call: .
j_call: TRBJ1-6
v_call: TRBV19
clone_size: .
cdr3_nt: TGTGCCAGTAGTCTCCAAGACAGGTCCCATAATTCACCCCTCCACTTT
cdr3_aa: CASSLQDRSHNSPLHF

d_call: .
j_call: TRBJ2-1
v_call: TRBV4-3
clone_size: .
cdr3_nt: TGCGCCAGCAGCACGGAGGAGACTCTCTACAATGAGCAGTTCTTC
cdr3_aa: CASSTEETLYNEQFF

d_call: .
j_call: TRBJ2-1
v_call: TRBV10-3
clone_size: .
cdr3_nt: TGTGCCATCAGTGAGCCAGAACCCAGGAATAATGAGCAGTTCTTC
cdr3_aa: CAISEPEPRNNEQFF

d_call: TRBD1
j_call: TRBJ2-7
v_call: TRBV4-1
clone_size: few
cdr3_nt: TGCGCCAGCAGCCAAGATTACAGGGGGCTCTACGAGCAGTACTTC
cdr3_aa: CASSQDYRGLYEQYF

d_call: TRBD1
j_call: TRBJ1-5
v_call: TRBV19
clone_size: .
cdr3_nt: TGTGCCAGTAGTATTCAGGGGGTGATCAGCCCCCAGCATTTT
cdr3_aa: CASSIQGVISPQHF

d_call: TRBD1
j_call: TRBJ1-4
v_call: TRBV5-6
clone_size: .
cdr3_nt: TGTGCCAGCAGCAAGGGACAGGTTAATGAAAAACTGTTTTTT
cdr3_aa: CASSKGQVNEKLFF

d_call: TRBD2
j_call: TRBJ2-5
v_call: TRBV6-1
clone_size: .
cdr3_nt: TGTGCCAGCAGTGCCCTAGCGGGAGCCCAAGAGACCCAGTACTTC
cdr3_aa: CASSALAGAQETQYF

d_call: .
j_call: TRBJ2-3
v_call: TRBV2
clone_size: .
cdr3_nt: TGTGCCAGCAGTGCTTCTTCGGGAGGCACAGATACGCAGTATTTT
cdr3_aa: CASSASSGGTDTQYF

d_call: TRBD1
j_call: TRBJ2-7
v_call: TRBV29-1
clone_size: .
cdr3_nt: TGCAGCGTTGAAGGACAGGGGAGCTCCTACGAGCAGTACTTC
cdr3_aa: CSVEGQGSSYEQYF

d_call: TRBD2
j_call: TRBJ2-7
v_call: TRBV7-2
clone_size: .
cdr3_nt: TGTGCCAGCAGCTTAGAACTAGCGGGGGGGAACGAGCAGTACTTC
cdr3_aa: CASSLELAGGNEQYF

d_call: TRBD1
j_call: TRBJ1-2
v_call: TRBV7-8
clone_size: once
cdr3_nt: TGTGCCAGCAGCATAATGACAGGGGACTATGGCTACACCTTC
cdr3_aa: CASSIMTGDYGYTF

d_call: .
j_call: TRBJ2-2
v_call: TRBV7-9
clone_size: once
cdr3_nt: TGTGCCAGCAGCTTAAAGCTCGCGAACACCGGGGAGCTGTTTTTT
cdr3_aa: CASSLKLANTGELFF

d_call: TRBD2
j_call: TRBJ2-1
v_call: TRBV7-2
clone_size: .
cdr3_nt: TGTGCCAGCATCCCCCCCCTCGGGGGGGGCCCCCGCGGCTATGAGCAGTTCTTC
cdr3_aa: CASIPPLGGGPRGYEQFF

d_call: .
j_call: TRBJ1-5
v_call: TRBV10-3
clone_size: .
cdr3_nt: TGTGCCATCAGCCTCGGAGATAGCAATCAGCCCCAGCATTTT
cdr3_aa: CAISLGDSNQPQHF

d_call: TRBD1
j_call: TRBJ2-5
v_call: TRBV6-5
clone_size: .
cdr3_nt: TGTGCCAGCAGTCGACAGGGGGCCGAGACCCAGTACTTC
cdr3_aa: CASSRQGAETQYF

d_call: TRBD2
j_call: TRBJ2-7
v_call: TRBV28
clone_size: .
cdr3_nt: TGTGCCAGCAGTGAATACAGGACTAGCGGGAGCTACGAGCAGTACTTC
cdr3_aa: CASSEYRTSGSYEQYF

d_call: .
j_call: TRBJ1-1
v_call: TRBV27
clone_size: .
cdr3_nt: TGTGCCAGCAGTTCTCGGGCGGGGCCCGCTGAAGCTTTCTTT
cdr3_aa: CASSSRAGPAEAFF